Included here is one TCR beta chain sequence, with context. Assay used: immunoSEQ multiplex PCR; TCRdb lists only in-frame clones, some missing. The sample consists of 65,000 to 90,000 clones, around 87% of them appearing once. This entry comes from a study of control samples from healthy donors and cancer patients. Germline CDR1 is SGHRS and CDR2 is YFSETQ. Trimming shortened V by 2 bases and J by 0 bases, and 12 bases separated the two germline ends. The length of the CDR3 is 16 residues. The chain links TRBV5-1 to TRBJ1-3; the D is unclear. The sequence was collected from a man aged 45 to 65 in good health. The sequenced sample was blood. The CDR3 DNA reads TGCGCCAGCAGCTTACTAGGGATAAGCTCTGGAAACACCATATATTTT. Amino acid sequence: CASSLLGISSGNTIYF.